This T cell receptor beta chain was identified during a study of blood T cell repertoires in COVID-19. This clone was observed a few times. Sequenced by immunoSEQ multiplex PCR; TCRdb stores in-frame clones only, minus some. The table includes under 350,000 clones, around nine tenths detected once. Trimming at V came to 5 bases and at J to 6 bases, leaving 9 bases not matched to a gene. Germline values: CDR1 SGHAT, CDR2 FQNNGV. The CDR3 is 15 residues long. This receptor was taken from a middle-aged man with acute or convalescent COVID-19. Sequenced sample: peripheral blood. The chain has TRBV11-2 and TRBJ1-5, with TRBD1 matching 8 bases. For the CDR3, the DNA is TGTGCCAGCAGCCCGGACAGGGCCGGCGGTCAGCCCCAGCATTTT. Its protein product is CASSPDRAGGQPQHF.